The present T cell receptor beta chain was sequenced within a study of T cells in women clearing cervical HPV infection. Study at large: Controls gave blood once infection was undetectable; cases at lesion identification.

Study-wide points: Unknown T-cell numbers per sample may underlie the richness differences.

This CDR3 is 14 amino acids long. After removal of 5 bases from V and 2 bases from J, the junction contained 0 bases not matched to a gene. In germline, CDR1 is LNHDA, CDR2 SQIVND (reference sequence). Data came from immunoSEQ multiplex PCR; TCRdb stores just in-frame clones and leaves some out. This table lists some 50,000 clones. HPV was found by MY09/MY11 PCR and dot-blot genotyping. Regarding this clone: The antigen remains unidentified. The read stops 3 residues short of the end of the CDR3; the missing end is completed from the germline J gene.

The rearrangement uses TRBV19 and TRBJ1-6; 7 bases fit TRBD1. This clonotype originated in a woman between 18 and 75 years old with a cervical HPV16 infection that either progressed to CIN3+ or cleared (not recorded which). Material: blood buffy coat. This CDR3 reads CASSGQAYNSPLHF. The CDR3 DNA, read in part, is TGTGCCAGTAGTGGACAGGCCTATAATTCACCC.